What follows are 20 T cell receptor beta chains derived from one specimen sequenced in a study of OX40 agonist ivuxolimab in advanced cancers. Method: immunoSEQ multiplex PCR; TCRdb's copy keeps in-frame clones and lacks some. The profile shows about 45,000 clones, more than 70% of them singletons. This specimen consisted of CD4+ or CD8+ T cells sorted from blood, obtained in a trial of the OX40 agonist ivuxolimab. All receptors come from an adult with an advanced solid tumor such as melanoma, head and neck, liver or kidney cancer.

This sequence joins TRBV10-3 and TRBJ1-1; D possibly corresponds to TRBD1 (5 bases). The germline V gene encodes CDR1 ENHRY and CDR2 SYGVKD. V shed 6 bases and J shed 3 bases, with 14 bases lying between them. The CDR3 sequence is 14 residues long. The CDR3, as DNA: TGTGCCATCAGACCGACGGCGGGGGACACTGAAGCTTTCTTT. Translated: CAIRPTAGDTEAFF.

The V and J genes are TRBV27 and TRBJ2-1; 11 nucleotides match TRBD2. V shed 6 bases, J shed 9 bases, and the junction held 13 bases outside the gene matches. The CDR3 spans 16 residues. The germline CDR1 and CDR2 sequences are MNHEY and SMNVEV (reference sequence). In DNA, the CDR3 is TGTGCCAGCAGCCTAAGTAGCGGGAGGGCCGGGGGTGAGCAGTTCTTC. Protein product: CASSLSSGRAGGEQFF.

The J gene is TRBJ2-7, the V gene TRBV28; TRBD2 matches at 9 bases. Germline-derived CDR1 and CDR2 are MDHEN and SYDVKM. The CDR3 totals 14 residues. J was trimmed by 2 bases and V by 7 bases; bases with no gene match: 6. The CDR3 protein is CASIPGGRAYEQYF. The CDR3 DNA reads as TGTGCCAGCATCCCAGGCGGGAGGGCCTACGAGCAGTACTTC.

This chain links TRBV28 with TRBJ1-5; TRBD1 might be the D (5 bases). The CDR3 totals 16 residues. V lost 6 bases to trimming and J lost 5 bases, with 20 bases between them. Per germline, CDR1 MDHEN and CDR2 SYDVKM. The CDR3 region has the DNA TGTGCCAGCAGAGCGACACGGGGGACCAGATATCAGCCCCAGCATTTT. It translates to CASRATRGTRYQPQHF. Combining the CDR3 with reference TRBV28 and TRBJ1-5 gives the whole variable domain DVKVTQSSRYLVKRTGEKVFLECVQDMDHENMFWYRQDPGLGLRLIYFSYDVKMKEKGDIPEGYSVSREKKERFSLILESASTNQTSMYLCASRATRGTRYQPQHFGDGTRLSIL.

The V and J genes are TRBV30 and TRBJ2-1; D ambiguous. The CDR3 runs 12 residues. Trimming pared 3 bases from V and 6 bases from J, leaving 9 bases between. Germline values: CDR1 GTSNPN, CDR2 SVGIG (reference sequence). CDR3 DNA: TGTGCCTGGAGACCAGTGTCCAATGAGCAGTTCTTC. Its translation is CAWRPVSNEQFF. The full variable domain, in which reference TRBV30 and TRBJ2-1 provide the parts outside the CDR3, is SQTIHQWPATLVQPVGSPLSLECTVEGTSNPNLYWYRQAAGRGLQLLFYSVGIGQISSEVPQNLSASRPQDRQFILSSKKLLLSDSGFYLCAWRPVSNEQFFGPGTRLTVL.

The chain couples TRBV2 to TRBJ1-1; tentatively, D is TRBD1 (5 bases). V was cut by 5 bases and J by 2 bases, with 18 bases left in between. Germline V gene sequence: CDR1 SNHLY, CDR2 FYNNEI. This CDR3 has 16 residues. CDR3 region: CASSPTLGRVNTEAFF. Written as DNA, the CDR3 is TGTGCCAGCAGTCCGACCTTGGGACGGGTAAACACTGAAGCTTTCTTT. The whole variable domain, remainder taken from reference TRBV2 and TRBJ1-1, is EPEVTQTPSHQVTQMGQEVILRCVPISNHLYFYWYRQILGQKVEFLVSFYNNEISEKSEIFDDQFSVERPDGSNFTLKIRSTKLEDSAMYFCASSPTLGRVNTEAFFGQGTRLTVV.

The V and J genes are TRBV6-5 and TRBJ2-1, with D maybe TRBD2 (6 bases). There are 15 residues in the CDR3. Germline assignment: CDR1 MNHEY and CDR2 SVGAGI. V shed 1 base and J shed 6 bases, with 13 bases lying between them. CDR3 protein: CASSYLSGVGNEQFF. DNA for the CDR3: TGTGCCAGCAGTTACTTGTCGGGGGTGGGCAATGAGCAGTTCTTC.

J is TRBJ2-7 and V is TRBV7-3, with 7 bases that match TRBD1. The length of the CDR3 is 14 residues. With V trimmed by 2 bases and J by 6 bases, 7 bases remained unmatched. The germline CDR1 and CDR2 sequences are SGHTA and FQGTGA. CDR3 loop: CASSLERGPVEQYF. The CDR3 DNA reads as TGTGCCAGCAGCTTAGAAAGGGGGCCGGTCGAGCAGTACTTC.

DNA for the CDR3: TGTGCCAGCAGCACCCTAGCGGGCCCCTACGAGCAGTACTTC. Translation gives CASSTLAGPYEQYF. The rearrangement joins TRBV7-2 to TRBJ2-7; 8 nucleotides match TRBD2. Germline V lookup: CDR1 SGHTA, CDR2 FQGNSA. J gave up 2 bases and V 5 bases, and 5 bases lay outside the gene matches. The CDR3 is 14 residues long.

The rearrangement links TRBV19 to TRBJ1-5; a weak D match, TRBD1 (6 bases). With 3 bases removed from V and 7 bases from J, the gap between germline ends came to 19 bases. This CDR3 comprises 16 residues. Germline CDR1 and CDR2: LNHDA and SQIVND (reference sequence). CDR3 sequence reads: CASSMKGNRANQPQHF. The CDR3 DNA reads as TGTGCCAGTAGTATGAAGGGAAACAGGGCCAACCAGCCCCAGCATTTT.

V is TRBV5-1 and J is TRBJ2-1, with 15 bases matching TRBD2. The germline gives CDR1 SGHRS, CDR2 YFSETQ. J was trimmed by 8 bases and V by 4 bases; bases with no gene match: 10. There are 17 residues in the CDR3. The CDR3 loop reads CASSPGTSGRLVHEQFF. The CDR3 DNA follows: TGCGCCAGCAGCCCCGGGACTAGCGGGAGGTTAGTCCATGAGCAGTTCTTC.

V and J are TRBV18 and TRBJ2-3; 8 nucleotides line up with TRBD2. CDR3 size: 14 residues. After removal of 5 bases from V and 4 bases from J, the junction contained 5 bases not matched to a gene. CDR1 is KGHSH, CDR2 LQKENI, per germline. CDR3 amino acids: CASSVREGADTQYF. For the CDR3, the DNA is TGTGCCAGCTCAGTCCGGGAGGGGGCAGATACGCAGTATTTT.

The chain uses TRBV20-1 and TRBJ2-7; no clear D. The CDR3 runs to 11 residues. The germline V and J ends were trimmed by 7 bases and 6 bases, with 13 bases remaining between them. CDR1 DFQATT and CDR2 SNEGSKA come from the germline V gene (reference sequence). The CDR3 loop is CSVPLITEQYF. The CDR3 nucleotides are TGCAGTGTCCCCCTCATCACCGAGCAGTACTTC.

CDR3: CASSLFDEQFF. The CDR3 region has the DNA TGCGCCAGCAGTTTATTCGATGAGCAGTTCTTC. The rearrangement joins TRBV5-1 to TRBJ2-1; D not certain. V dropped 5 bases and J dropped 8 bases, with 8 bases sitting between them. The CDR3 runs 11 residues. Per germline, CDR1 SGHRS and CDR2 YFSETQ.

The chain has TRBV19 and TRBJ2-7; D gene unclear. Germline CDR1 and CDR2: LNHDA and SQIVND (reference sequence). V shed 2 bases and J shed 2 bases, with 10 bases lying between them. The CDR3 is made up of 14 amino acids. The CDR3: CASSINYLTYEQYF. In DNA form, the CDR3 reads TGTGCCAGTAGTATAAACTACCTGACCTACGAGCAGTACTTC.

This chain joins TRBV11-2 and TRBJ2-7, with a possible D match to TRBD1 (6 bases). CDR1 and CDR2 from the germline V gene are SGHAT and FQNNGV. V lost 7 bases to trimming and J lost 2 bases, with 18 bases between them. The CDR3 covers 15 residues. The CDR3 sequence: CASTLRAGVTYEQYF. The CDR3 DNA is TGTGCCAGCACCCTCCGGGCAGGGGTAACCTACGAGCAGTACTTC.

The rearrangement links TRBV6-6 to TRBJ2-5; the D is unclear. The V end was cut by 0 bases, the J end by 2 bases, with 4 bases between. Germline V gene lookup returns CDR1 MNHNY and CDR2 SVGAGI (reference sequence). The CDR3 sequence is 13 residues long. The CDR3 DNA sequence: TGTGCCAGCAGTTACTCGAGACAAGAGACCCAGTACTTC. Translation gives CASSYSRQETQYF.

CDR3 residues: CASNSPGGPTNEKLFF. CDR3 nucleotide sequence: TGTGCCAGCAACTCACCGGGCGGACCAACTAATGAAAAACTGTTTTTT. The rearrangement uses TRBV28 and TRBJ1-4; D remains ambiguous. The CDR3 covers 16 residues. Germline V gene sequence: CDR1 MDHEN, CDR2 SYDVKM. The V and J ends lost 7 bases and 0 bases respectively, with 15 bases between them.

The rearrangement uses TRBV6-1 and TRBJ1-1, with 7 positions matching TRBD1. Germline assignment: CDR1 MNHNS and CDR2 SASEGT. V was pared by 3 bases and J by 6 bases, with 10 bases of the junction left unmatched. CDR3 length equals 15 residues. The CDR3 protein is CASSDRGRGDAEAFF. In DNA form, the CDR3 reads TGTGCCAGCAGTGATAGGGGGCGCGGGGACGCTGAAGCTTTCTTT.

V is TRBV7-2 and J is TRBJ2-2; D not resolved. CDR1 and CDR2 (germline): SGHTA, FQGNSA. Trimming removed 1 base at V and 8 bases at J, with 2 bases between. The CDR3 is 11 amino acids. CDR3 region: CASSLEGELFF. The CDR3 DNA follows: TGTGCCAGCAGCTTAGAAGGGGAGCTGTTTTTT.